A single sample is the source of the 19 T cell receptor beta chains below, sequenced in a study of CD8 T cells in ankylosing spondylitis. Their antigens are not known. TCRdb re-called the 5' RACE reads through MiXCR, storing one row per CDR3 protein. The sample shows 700,000 to 850,000 distinct CDR3 sequences, about 11% of them seen only once. General observations from the study: Blood of patients with ankylosing spondylitis appeared to be characterized by a TCR beta motif of several highly homologous variants.

The sequenced sample consisted of blood, either unsorted or a sorted T cell fraction (not recorded which). These receptors were taken from a male donor with ankylosing spondylitis.

The sample holds many counts of this clonotype. This chain uses TRBV29-1 with TRBJ2-1, with 14 bases aligning to TRBD2. The V gene end was trimmed by 3 bases and the J gene end by 7 bases; junction bases not matched to a gene: 11. CDR1 and CDR2 from the germline V gene are SQVTM and ANQGSEA. The CDR3 length is 17 residues. Here the CDR3 reads CSVDPLGTSGSWNEQFF. DNA of the CDR3: TGCAGCGTTGATCCCCTTGGGACTAGCGGGAGTTGGAATGAGCAGTTCTTC.

This clonotype came up a few times. This rearrangement joins TRBV6-2 or TRBV6-3 to TRBJ2-7; possibly TRBD2 for D (5 bases). Germline lookup yields CDR1 MNHEY and CDR2 SVGEGT. V was clipped by 6 bases and J by 3 bases, with 12 bases between them. CDR3 length: 13 amino acids. CDR3 sequence (DNA): TGTGCCAGCAGCGACGGACTTCTCTACGAGCAGTACTTC. Its protein is CASSDGLLYEQYF.

The chain links TRBV10-3 to TRBJ2-3; D might be TRBD2 (5 bases). Trimming shortened V by 3 bases and J by 5 bases, and 9 bases separated the two germline ends. The CDR3 covers 13 residues. Germline lookup yields CDR1 ENHRY and CDR2 SYGVKD. CDR3 DNA: TGTGCCATCAGTGAACACGGAGGAGATACGCAGTATTTT. Residues: CAISEHGGDTQYF.

The rearrangement uses TRBV10-3 and TRBJ1-6, with a tentative D call TRBD1 (5 bases). V lost 0 bases to trimming and J lost 8 bases, with 14 bases between them. The CDR3 is made up of 16 amino acids. Per germline, CDR1 ENHRY and CDR2 SYGVKD. The CDR3 DNA reads as TGTGCCATCAGTGAGTCGAAGGGGAGGACTCATTCACCCCTCCACTTT. This codes for CAISESKGRTHSPLHF.

This chain uses TRBV7-2 with TRBJ2-1; TRBD2 agrees at 7 bases. The J segment lost 3 bases and the V segment lost 7 bases, leaving 12 bases of the junction unmatched. CDR1 is SGHTA and CDR2 is FQGNSA in the germline V gene. This CDR3 region has 16 residues. CDR3 nucleotides: TGTGCCAGCACCCCGGACGGGGGGAGACTCTACAATGAGCAGTTCTTC. Translating it yields CASTPDGGRLYNEQFF. The full variable domain, rest sourced from reference TRBV7-2 and TRBJ2-1, is GAGVSQSPSNKVTEKGKDVELRCDPISGHTALYWYRQSLGQGLEFLIYFQGNSAPDKSGLPSDRFSAERTGGSVSTLTIQRTQQEDSAVYLCASTPDGGRLYNEQFFGPGTRLTVL.

The rearrangement links TRBV5-1 to TRBJ2-5, with D perhaps assigned TRBD1 or TRBD2 (5 bases each). V dropped 4 bases and J dropped 7 bases, with 20 bases sitting between them. Germline V CDR1 and CDR2: SGHRS, YFSETQ. The CDR3 runs 15 residues. The CDR3 sequence is CASSDGTRGGTTQYF. CDR3 in DNA: TGCGCCAGCAGCGACGGAACTCGGGGTGGGACGACCCAGTACTTC.

The CDR3 here is CASSQERGTLHF. CDR3 bases: TGTGCCAGCAGCCAAGAAAGGGGGACCCTCCACTTT. V is TRBV4-2 and J is TRBJ1-6; D is possibly TRBD1 (6 bases). V lost 0 bases and J 14 bases, leaving 8 bases between the germline ends. Germline CDR1 reads LGHNA; CDR2 reads YNFKEQ. The CDR3 length is 12 residues.

This clonotype was recorded many times. The genes are TRBV25-1 and TRBJ1-2; possible D gene TRBD1, 5 bases. V was cut by 5 bases and J by 6 bases, with 16 bases left in between. Germline V gene sequence: CDR1 MGHDK, CDR2 SYGVNS. The CDR3 totals 14 residues. Here the CDR3 reads CASSTPGSIDGYTF. CDR3 sequence (DNA): TGTGCCAGCAGTACCCCAGGGAGTATCGATGGCTACACCTTC.

Only one count was recorded for this clonotype. V is TRBV4-2 and J is TRBJ2-5, with TRBD2 matching 13 bases. V dropped 5 bases and J dropped 1; count of bases not matched to a gene: 4. CDR1 is LGHNA, CDR2 YNFKEQ, per germline. The CDR3 is 16 amino acids. CDR3 protein: CASSVRTSGGQETQYF. The CDR3 nucleotides read TGTGCCAGCAGCGTCCGGACTAGCGGGGGCCAAGAGACCCAGTACTTC.

The table lists this clonotype with a few counts. The J gene is TRBJ2-2, the V gene TRBV6-2 or TRBV6-3; maybe TRBD2 (6 bases). CDR1 and CDR2 from the germline V gene are MNHEY and SVGEGT. Trimming cost V 5 bases and J 1 base, with 11 bases left between them. This CDR3 contains 15 residues. The CDR3 bases are TGTGCCAGCAGTCTCCGGGACTGGAACACCGGGGAGCTGTTTTTT. Translation gives CASSLRDWNTGELFF.

Turning to this clonotype: Because the CDR3's place on the DNA is in doubt, the DNA is left out and the CDR3 is given as listed by TCRdb. The rearrangement uses TRBV20-1 and TRBJ2-3; TRBD1, the table's D call, was not compared with the DNA. The CDR3 is made up of 16 amino acids, end residues included. Per the germline V gene, CDR1 is DFQATT and CDR2 is SNEGSKA (reference sequence). This chain's CDR3 is CSASPVGGGSTDTLYF.

This clonotype was seen repeatedly, ten times or more. The CDR3 reads CSARTTGDQPQHF. CDR3 in DNA: TGCAGTGCTAGAACGACAGGGGATCAGCCCCAGCATTTT. The chain recombines TRBV20-1 with TRBJ1-5, with TRBD1 identical over 8 bases. The CDR3 is 13 amino acids. V shed 2 bases and J 5 bases; nucleotides not matched to a gene: 2. Per germline, CDR1 DFQATT and CDR2 SNEGSKA (reference sequence).

This clonotype was seen a few times. V usage is TRBV7-2 and J usage is TRBJ2-7; D not certain. The V gene lost 2 bases and the J gene lost 3 bases, with 5 bases spanning the gap. Germline V CDR1 and CDR2: SGHTA, FQGNSA. The CDR3 is 12 amino acids. The CDR3 DNA reads as TGTGCCAGCAGCTTAAACGACTACGAGCAGTACTTC. Translating gives CASSLNDYEQYF.

The sample holds a few counts of this clonotype. The chain is built from TRBV28 and TRBJ2-7, with unresolved D. The CDR3 length is 12 residues. Germline assignment: CDR1 MDHEN and CDR2 SYDVKM. V lost 2 bases and J lost 6, with 8 bases in between. In DNA form, the CDR3 reads TGTGCCAGCAGTTTAAATGAGGCCGAGCAGTACTTC. This translates into CASSLNEAEQYF.

The CDR3 nucleotides are TGCGCCAGCAGCTTGTTAGGGATTCCTGGTGGCACTGAAGCTTTCTTT. Translated, it gives CASSLLGIPGGTEAFF. This chain links TRBV5-1 with TRBJ1-1; D not resolved. Germline V gives CDR1 SGHRS, CDR2 YFSETQ. This CDR3 contains 16 residues. Trimming pared 1 base from V and 4 bases from J, leaving 17 bases between.

The genes are TRBV19 and TRBJ1-5; D is unresolved. This CDR3 region has 13 residues. Germline CDR1 reads LNHDA; CDR2 reads SQIVND (reference sequence). Trimming pared 0 bases from V and 10 bases from J, leaving 10 bases between. CDR3 nucleotide sequence: TGTGCCAGTAGTATAGAAACGGGAACCCCCCAGCATTTT. Translating gives CASSIETGTPQHF. The full variable domain, rest sourced from reference TRBV19 and TRBJ1-5, is DGGITQSPKYLFRKEGQNVTLSCEQNLNHDAMYWYRQDPGQGLRLIYYSQIVNDFQKGDIAEGYSVSREKKESFPLTVTSAQKNPTAFYLCASSIETGTPQHFGDGTRLSIL.

The table lists this clonotype with a few counts. This chain joins TRBV20-1 and TRBJ2-2, with TRBD1 matching over 7 bases. J lost 4 bases, V lost 2 bases, and 7 bases had no gene match. Germline CDR1 DFQATT, CDR2 SNEGSKA (reference sequence). This CDR3 has 15 residues. DNA of the CDR3: TGCAGTGCTAGACGCAGACAGGGCAGCACCGGGGAGCTGTTTTTT. This codes for CSARRRQGSTGELFF.

This clonotype turned up a few times. The chain joins TRBV7-2 to TRBJ2-5; D not resolved. Germline assignment: CDR1 SGHTA and CDR2 FQGNSA. CDR3 length: 15 residues. V was shortened by 1 base and J by 5 bases, with 14 bases between the two germline ends. Here the CDR3 DNA reads TGTGCCAGCAGCTTAGGGGCAGCCGTTTGGGAGACCCAGTACTTC. Its protein is CASSLGAAVWETQYF.

This chain links TRBV20-1 with TRBJ1-2; 9 bases agree with TRBD1. V lost 5 bases to trimming and J lost 6 bases; unmatched junction nucleotides: 7. The germline V gene has CDR1 DFQATT and CDR2 SNEGSKA (reference sequence). The length of the CDR3 is 13 residues. CDR3 nucleotide sequence: TGCAGTGCTCGGACAGGGGTTAAGCATGGCTACACCTTC. It is translated as CSARTGVKHGYTF.